This TCR beta chain was obtained from a study of technical replicates of blood from a handful of donors. The method was immunoSEQ multiplex PCR; TCRdb's version includes in-frame clones alone and lacks a portion of them. The table lists around 50,000 clones, about 96% of them singletons. J lost 5 bases, V lost 6 bases, and 7 bases had no gene match. Germline values: CDR1 SGHDT, CDR2 YYEEEE. This CDR3 contains 14 residues. The sequencing sample was made of T cells isolated from PBMCs. The chain combines TRBV5-6 with TRBJ1-1, with 10 bases that match TRBD1. This TCR came from a human donor in good health. The CDR3 loop is CASTRQGARTEAFF. DNA of the CDR3: TGTGCCAGCACCCGACAGGGGGCTAGAACTGAAGCTTTCTTT.